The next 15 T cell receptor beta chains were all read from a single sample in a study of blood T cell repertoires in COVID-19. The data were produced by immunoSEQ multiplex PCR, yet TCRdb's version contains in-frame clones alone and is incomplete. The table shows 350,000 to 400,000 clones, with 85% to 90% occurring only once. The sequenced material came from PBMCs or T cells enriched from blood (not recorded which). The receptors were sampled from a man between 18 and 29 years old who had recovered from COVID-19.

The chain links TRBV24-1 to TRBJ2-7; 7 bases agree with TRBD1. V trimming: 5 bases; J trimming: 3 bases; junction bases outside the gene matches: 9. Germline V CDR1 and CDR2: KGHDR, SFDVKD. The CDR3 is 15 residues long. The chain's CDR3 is CATSGDRDSDYEQYF. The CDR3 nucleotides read TGTGCCACCAGTGGGGATCGGGACAGCGACTACGAGCAGTACTTC.

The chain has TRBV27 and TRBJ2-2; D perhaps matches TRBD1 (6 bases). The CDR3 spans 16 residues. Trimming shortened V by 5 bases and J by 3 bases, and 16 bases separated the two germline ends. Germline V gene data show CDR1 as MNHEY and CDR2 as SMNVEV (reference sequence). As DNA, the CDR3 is TGTGCCAGCAGTGGCCGATGGGCAGGGGACACCGGGGAGCTGTTTTTT. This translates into CASSGRWAGDTGELFF.

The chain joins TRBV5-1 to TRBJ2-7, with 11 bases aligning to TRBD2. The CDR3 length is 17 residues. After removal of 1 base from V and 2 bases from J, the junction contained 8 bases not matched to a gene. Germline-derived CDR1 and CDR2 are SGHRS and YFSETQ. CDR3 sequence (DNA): TGCGCCAGCAGCTTGCCTAGCGGGAGGCAACTTACCTACGAGCAGTACTTC. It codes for CASSLPSGRQLTYEQYF.

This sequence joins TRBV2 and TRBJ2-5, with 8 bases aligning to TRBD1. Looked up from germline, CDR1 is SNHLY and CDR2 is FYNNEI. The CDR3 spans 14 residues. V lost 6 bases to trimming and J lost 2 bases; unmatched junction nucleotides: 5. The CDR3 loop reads CASSGQGGQETQYF. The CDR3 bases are TGTGCCAGCAGCGGACAGGGAGGACAAGAGACCCAGTACTTC.

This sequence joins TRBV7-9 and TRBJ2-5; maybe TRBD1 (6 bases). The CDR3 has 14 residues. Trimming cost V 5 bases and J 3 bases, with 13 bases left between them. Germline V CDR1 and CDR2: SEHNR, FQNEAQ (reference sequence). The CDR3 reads CASSNEQGEETQYF. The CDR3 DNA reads TGTGCCAGCAGCAACGAACAGGGTGAAGAGACCCAGTACTTC.

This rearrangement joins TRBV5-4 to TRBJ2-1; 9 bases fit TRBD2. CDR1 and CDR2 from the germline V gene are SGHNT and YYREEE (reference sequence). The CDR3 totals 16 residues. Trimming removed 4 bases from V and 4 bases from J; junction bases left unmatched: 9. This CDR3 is CASSEWAGGPYNEQFF. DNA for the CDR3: TGTGCCAGCAGCGAGTGGGCGGGGGGGCCTTACAATGAGCAGTTCTTC. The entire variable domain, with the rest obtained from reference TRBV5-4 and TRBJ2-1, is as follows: ETGVTQSPTHLIKTRGQQVTLRCSSQSGHNTVSWYQQALGQGPQFIFQYYREEENGRGNFPPRFSGLQFPNYSSELNVNALELDDSALYLCASSEWAGGPYNEQFFGPGTRLTVL.

This CDR3 is CAIASGAYNEQFF. CDR3 bases: TGTGCCATCGCTAGCGGAGCCTACAATGAGCAGTTCTTC. This chain links TRBV10-3 with TRBJ2-1; 7 nucleotides agree with TRBD2. CDR1 and CDR2 from the germline V gene are ENHRY and SYGVKD. The trim removed 8 bases at V and 2 bases at J, leaving 3 bases unmatched. This CDR3 is 13 amino acids long.

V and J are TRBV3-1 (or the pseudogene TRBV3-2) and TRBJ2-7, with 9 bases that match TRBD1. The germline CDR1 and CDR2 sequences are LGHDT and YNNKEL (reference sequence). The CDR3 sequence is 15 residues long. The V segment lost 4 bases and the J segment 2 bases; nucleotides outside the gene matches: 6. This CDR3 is CASSLPGTGTYEQYF. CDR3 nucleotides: TGTGCCAGCAGCCTACCCGGGACAGGGACCTACGAGCAGTACTTC.

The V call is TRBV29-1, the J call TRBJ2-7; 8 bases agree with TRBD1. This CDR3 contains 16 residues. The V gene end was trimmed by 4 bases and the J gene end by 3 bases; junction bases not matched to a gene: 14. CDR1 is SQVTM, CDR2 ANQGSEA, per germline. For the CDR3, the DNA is TGCAGCGTTGCGAGTCGGGTGGACAGGGAGGACTACGAGCAGTACTTC. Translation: CSVASRVDREDYEQYF.

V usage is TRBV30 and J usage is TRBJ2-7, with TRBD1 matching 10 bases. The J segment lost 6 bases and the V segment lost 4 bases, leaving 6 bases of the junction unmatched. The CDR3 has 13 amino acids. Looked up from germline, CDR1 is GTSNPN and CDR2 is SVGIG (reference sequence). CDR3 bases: TGTGCCTGGACCGGGACAGGGGTTTTCGAGCAGTACTTC. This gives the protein CAWTGTGVFEQYF. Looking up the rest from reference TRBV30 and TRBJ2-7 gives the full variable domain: SQTIHQWPATLVQPVGSPLSLECTVEGTSNPNLYWYRQAAGRGLQLLFYSVGIGQISSEVPQNLSASRPQDRQFILSSKKLLLSDSGFYLCAWTGTGVFEQYFGPGTRLTVT.

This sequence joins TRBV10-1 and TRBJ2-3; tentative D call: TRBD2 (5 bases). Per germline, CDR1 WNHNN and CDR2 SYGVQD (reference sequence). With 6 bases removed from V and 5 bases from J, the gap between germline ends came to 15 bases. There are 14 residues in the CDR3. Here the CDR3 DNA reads TGCGCCAGCAGCCTGCGGGCCCCCCGAGATACGCAGTATTTT. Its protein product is CASSLRAPRDTQYF.

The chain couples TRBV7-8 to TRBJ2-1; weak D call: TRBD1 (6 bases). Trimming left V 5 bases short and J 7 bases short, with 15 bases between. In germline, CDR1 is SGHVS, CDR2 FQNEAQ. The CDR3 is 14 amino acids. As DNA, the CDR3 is TGTGCCAGCAGCGGCCGAGTCAGGGGTAATGAGCAGTTCTTC. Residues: CASSGRVRGNEQFF. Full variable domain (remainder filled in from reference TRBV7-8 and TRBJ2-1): GAGVSQSPRYKVAKRGQDVALRCDPISGHVSLFWYQQALGQGPEFLTYFQNEAQLDKSGLPSDRFFAERPEGSVSTLKIQRTQQEDSAVYLCASSGRVRGNEQFFGPGTRLTVL.

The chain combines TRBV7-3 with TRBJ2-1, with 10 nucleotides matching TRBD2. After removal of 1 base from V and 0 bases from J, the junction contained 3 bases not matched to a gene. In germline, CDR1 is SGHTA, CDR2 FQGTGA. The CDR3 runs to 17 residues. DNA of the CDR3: TGTGCCAGCAGCTTAATCCCTAGCGGGGGCTCCTACAATGAGCAGTTCTTC. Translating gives CASSLIPSGGSYNEQFF.

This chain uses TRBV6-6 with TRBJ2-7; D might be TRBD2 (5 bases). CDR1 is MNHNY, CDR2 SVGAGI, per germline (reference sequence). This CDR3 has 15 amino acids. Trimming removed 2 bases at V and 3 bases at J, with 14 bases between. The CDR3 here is CASSYEGKGFYEQYF. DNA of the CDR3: TGTGCCAGCAGTTACGAGGGAAAAGGCTTCTACGAGCAGTACTTC.

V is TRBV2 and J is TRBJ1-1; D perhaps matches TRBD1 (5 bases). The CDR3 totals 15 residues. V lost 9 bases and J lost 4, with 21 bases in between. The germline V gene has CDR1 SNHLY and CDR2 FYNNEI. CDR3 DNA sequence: TGTGCCAGTGACGCGGGACGCCGAATGGGCACTGAAGCTTTCTTT. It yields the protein CASDAGRRMGTEAFF.